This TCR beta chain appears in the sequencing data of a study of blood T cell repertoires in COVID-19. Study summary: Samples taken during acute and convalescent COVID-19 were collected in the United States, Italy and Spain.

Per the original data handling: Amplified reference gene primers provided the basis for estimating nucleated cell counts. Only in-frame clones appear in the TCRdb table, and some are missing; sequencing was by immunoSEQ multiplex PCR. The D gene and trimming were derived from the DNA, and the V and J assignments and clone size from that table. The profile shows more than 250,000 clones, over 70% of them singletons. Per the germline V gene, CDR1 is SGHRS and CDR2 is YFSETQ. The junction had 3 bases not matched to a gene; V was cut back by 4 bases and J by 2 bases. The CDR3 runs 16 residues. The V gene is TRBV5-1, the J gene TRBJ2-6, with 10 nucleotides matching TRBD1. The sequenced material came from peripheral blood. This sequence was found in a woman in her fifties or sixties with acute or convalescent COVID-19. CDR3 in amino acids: CASSTDRGAGANVLTF. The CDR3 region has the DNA TGCGCCAGCAGCACGGACAGGGGGGCTGGGGCCAACGTCCTGACTTTC.